One and the same sample provided the 17 T cell receptor beta chains below, sequenced in a study of shared clonotypes between healthy human individuals. The assay was immunoSEQ multiplex PCR, and TCRdb's table has in-frame clones only and misses some. In the table there are about half a million clones, over 60% of which are singletons. Source material: PBMCs. These receptors were collected from a woman between 40 and 55 years old in good health. Some clones in this sample may be carry-over from other donors' samples.

The rearrangement joins TRBV19 to TRBJ2-1; maybe TRBD2 (6 bases). The CDR3 contains 16 residues. Germline V gives CDR1 LNHDA, CDR2 SQIVND (reference sequence). The V and J ends lost 6 bases and 8 bases respectively, with 23 bases between them. In DNA, the CDR3 is TGTGCCAGTAGCCTCAAGGGTCCTAGCGAGATGGATGAGCAGTTCTTC. Protein: CASSLKGPSEMDEQFF. The variable domain in full, completed from reference TRBV19 and TRBJ2-1, reads DGGITQSPKYLFRKEGQNVTLSCEQNLNHDAMYWYRQDPGQGLRLIYYSQIVNDFQKGDIAEGYSVSREKKESFPLTVTSAQKNPTAFYLCASSLKGPSEMDEQFFGPGTRLTVL.

As regards this clone: A much larger clone lies a single base off, so this may be a read error. This chain connects TRBV7-3 to TRBJ2-5; D may be TRBD2 (6 bases). The germline V gene encodes CDR1 SGHTA and CDR2 FQGTGA. Trimming stripped 7 bases from V and 1 base from J, with 10 bases between. The CDR3 is 13 amino acids. In DNA form, the CDR3 reads TGTGCCAGCACCCTGGGGGGCCAAGAGACCCAGTACTTC. Amino acids: CASTLGGQETQYF.

The rearrangement joins TRBV7-8 to TRBJ1-2; D may be TRBD1 (6 bases). Trimming took 0 bases from V and 3 from J, leaving 8 bases between them. Germline V CDR1 and CDR2: SGHVS, FQNEAQ. CDR3 size: 14 residues. For the CDR3, the DNA is TGTGCCAGCAGCTTAGCTACAGGGTACTATGGCTACACCTTC. Protein product: CASSLATGYYGYTF.

The rearrangement links TRBV6-5 to TRBJ2-7; TRBD1 matches at 8 bases. Germline V gives CDR1 MNHEY, CDR2 SVGAGI. This CDR3 is 14 amino acids long. The J segment lost 3 bases and the V segment lost 5 bases, leaving 6 bases of the junction unmatched. CDR3 nucleotides: TGTGCCAGCAGTCGGGACAGGTCCTACTACGAGCAGTACTTC. Encoded protein: CASSRDRSYYEQYF.

The chain couples TRBV5-1 to TRBJ2-2; the D is unclear. This CDR3 has 15 residues. The germline CDR1 and CDR2 sequences are SGHRS and YFSETQ. V was shortened by 6 bases and J by 0 bases, with 12 bases between the two germline ends. CDR3 in amino acids: CASKWTATNTGELFF. In DNA, the CDR3 is TGCGCCAGCAAATGGACGGCGACGAACACCGGGGAGCTGTTTTTT.

Many counts were recorded for this clone. The V gene is TRBV29-1, the J gene TRBJ1-2, with D possibly TRBD1 on 6 matching bases. Germline V gene lookup returns CDR1 SQVTM and CDR2 ANQGSEA. Trimming pared 3 bases from V and 5 bases from J, leaving 19 bases between. This CDR3 comprises 15 residues. The CDR3 protein is CSVDWSTGSKYGYTF. The CDR3 coding sequence is TGCAGCGTTGATTGGTCTACAGGGTCGAAATATGGCTACACCTTC.

This chain uses TRBV7-2 with TRBJ1-4, with D unresolved. The CDR3 totals 15 residues. V was trimmed by 1 base and J by 3 bases, leaving 9 bases between them. Germline CDR1 and CDR2: SGHTA and FQGNSA. The CDR3 sequence: CASSLGDLANEKLFF. CDR3 sequence (DNA): TGTGCCAGCAGCTTAGGGGATTTGGCTAATGAAAAACTGTTTTTT.

The chain is built from TRBV10-3 and TRBJ2-7; 8 bases agree with TRBD1. Germline V gives CDR1 ENHRY, CDR2 SYGVKD. The V segment lost 4 bases and the J segment 5 bases; nucleotides outside the gene matches: 10. This CDR3 has 15 residues. CDR3 nucleotides: TGTGCCATCAGTGCCATGGGGCAGGGGGCCAACGAGCAGTACTTC. Protein: CAISAMGQGANEQYF.

The chain couples TRBV18 to TRBJ2-7; 7 nucleotides align to TRBD2. The CDR3 has 17 amino acids. Germline values: CDR1 KGHSH, CDR2 LQKENI. J was trimmed by 0 bases and V by 1 base; bases with no gene match: 9. The CDR3 DNA follows: TGTGCCAGCTCACCACTAGCGGGTAGTGTGAGCTCCTACGAGCAGTACTTC. Encoded protein: CASSPLAGSVSSYEQYF.

In its sample, this clone was seen once. The V gene is TRBV2, the J gene TRBJ1-1; 9 bases agree with TRBD1. In germline, CDR1 is SNHLY, CDR2 FYNNEI. The CDR3 loop spans 16 amino acids. V dropped 5 bases and J dropped 4; count of bases not matched to a gene: 11. CDR3 sequence reads: CASSTGGIREGTEAFF. CDR3 nucleotides: TGTGCCAGCAGTACAGGGGGCATTAGGGAGGGCACTGAAGCTTTCTTT.

This rearrangement joins TRBV5-1 to TRBJ2-1, with D perhaps matching TRBD1 (5 bases). Germline loops: CDR1 SGHRS, CDR2 YFSETQ. V was pared by 0 bases and J by 6 bases, with 13 bases between. The CDR3 is made up of 15 amino acids. The CDR3: CASSLVPDKSNEQFF. CDR3 coding DNA: TGCGCCAGCAGCTTGGTCCCGGACAAAAGCAATGAGCAGTTCTTC.

The chain links TRBV15 to TRBJ2-7; D ambiguous. The CDR3 loop spans 13 amino acids. Germline assignment: CDR1 LNHNV and CDR2 YYDKDF (reference sequence). V was clipped by 0 bases and J by 7 bases, with 10 bases between them. The CDR3 DNA reads as TGTGCCACCAGCAGAGATCCCTTCACAGAGCAGTACTTC. The encoded protein is CATSRDPFTEQYF. Looking up the rest from reference TRBV15 and TRBJ2-7 gives the full variable domain: DAMVIQNPRYQVTQFGKPVTLSCSQTLNHNVMYWYQQKSSQAPKLLFHYYDKDFNNEADTPDNFQSRRPNTSFCFLDIRSPGLGDTAMYLCATSRDPFTEQYFGPGTRLTVT.

The J gene is TRBJ1-1, the V gene TRBV4-1, with a possible D match to TRBD1 (5 bases). The CDR3 is made up of 16 amino acids. Germline values: CDR1 MGHRA, CDR2 YSYEKL. V was cut by 1 base and J by 6 bases, with 18 bases left in between. The CDR3 bases are TGCGCCAGCAGCCAAGTCTCTGGGGGGTCAAGCGCTGAAGCTTTCTTT. It yields the protein CASSQVSGGSSAEAFF.

As for this clone: This could be a read error, since a much larger clone is one nucleotide away. The identical CDR3 is also encoded by other nucleotide sequences in the sample. The rearrangement uses TRBV27 and TRBJ2-7; 9 bases fit TRBD2. CDR1 MNHEY and CDR2 SMNVEV come from the germline V gene (reference sequence). CDR3 length: 15 residues. V shed 5 bases, J shed 2 bases, and the junction held 7 bases outside the gene matches. CDR3 sequence (DNA): TGTGCCAGCAGTCTAGAAGCGGGAGGCCCCTACGAGCAGTACTTC. Amino acid sequence: CASSLEAGGPYEQYF.

The chain carries TRBV13 and TRBJ2-7; TRBD1 is a possible D gene (6 bases). The CDR3 covers 13 residues. Per germline, CDR1 PRHDT and CDR2 FYEKMQ (reference sequence). Trimming shortened V by 5 bases and J by 4 bases, and 12 bases separated the two germline ends. In nucleotides, the CDR3 is TGTGCCAGCAGCCCCAGCAGGGGTTACGAGCAGTACTTC. Encoded protein: CASSPSRGYEQYF.

This clone has more than one count but fewer than ten. The J gene is TRBJ2-7, the V gene TRBV28; TRBD1 aligns across 10 bases. V shed 6 bases and J 5 bases; nucleotides not matched to a gene: 4. Germline-derived CDR1 and CDR2 are MDHEN and SYDVKM. This CDR3 region has 13 residues. As DNA, the CDR3 is TGTGCCAGCAGGCTAGGACAGGGGGACGAGCAGTACTTC. Amino acid sequence: CASRLGQGDEQYF.

The genes are TRBV27 and TRBJ1-3; 7 positions match TRBD1. Germline CDR1 and CDR2: MNHEY and SMNVEV (reference sequence). V dropped 6 bases and J dropped 0; count of bases not matched to a gene: 2. The CDR3 totals 14 residues. CDR3 residues: CASSRQGSGNTIYF. The CDR3 coding sequence is TGTGCCAGCAGCCGACAGGGCTCTGGAAACACCATATATTTT.